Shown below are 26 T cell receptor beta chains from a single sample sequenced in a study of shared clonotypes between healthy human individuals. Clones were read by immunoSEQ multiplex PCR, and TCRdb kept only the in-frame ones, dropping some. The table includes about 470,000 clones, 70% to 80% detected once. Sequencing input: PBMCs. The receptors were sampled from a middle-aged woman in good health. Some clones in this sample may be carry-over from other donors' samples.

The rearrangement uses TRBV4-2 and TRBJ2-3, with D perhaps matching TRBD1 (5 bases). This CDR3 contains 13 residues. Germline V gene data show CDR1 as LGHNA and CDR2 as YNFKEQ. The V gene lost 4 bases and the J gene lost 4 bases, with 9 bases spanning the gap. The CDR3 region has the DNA TGTGCCAGCAGCCCCTTAGGGGCAGATACGCAGTATTTT. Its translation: CASSPLGADTQYF.

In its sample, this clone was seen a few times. The CDR3 loop is CASSLARVGAFF. In DNA form, the CDR3 reads TGTGCCAGCAGCTTGGCCAGGGTTGGAGCTTTCTTT. V usage is TRBV5-6 and J usage is TRBJ1-1; weak D call: TRBD1 (5 bases). Trimming cost V 0 bases and J 10 bases, with 10 bases left between them. Germline assignment: CDR1 SGHDT and CDR2 YYEEEE. This CDR3 has 12 residues.

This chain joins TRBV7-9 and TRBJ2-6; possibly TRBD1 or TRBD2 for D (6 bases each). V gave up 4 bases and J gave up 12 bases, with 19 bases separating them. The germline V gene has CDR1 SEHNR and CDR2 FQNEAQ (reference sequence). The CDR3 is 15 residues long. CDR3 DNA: TGTGCCAGCAGCTCCGCGGGACACGGGGTGGCCGTCCTGACTTTC. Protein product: CASSSAGHGVAVLTF.

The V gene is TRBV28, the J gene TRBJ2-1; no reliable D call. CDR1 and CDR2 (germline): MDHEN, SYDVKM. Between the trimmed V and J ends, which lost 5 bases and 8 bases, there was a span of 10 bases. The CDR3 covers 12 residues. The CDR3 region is CASSPLDHEQFF. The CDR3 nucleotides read TGTGCCAGCAGTCCCCTCGACCATGAGCAGTTCTTC.

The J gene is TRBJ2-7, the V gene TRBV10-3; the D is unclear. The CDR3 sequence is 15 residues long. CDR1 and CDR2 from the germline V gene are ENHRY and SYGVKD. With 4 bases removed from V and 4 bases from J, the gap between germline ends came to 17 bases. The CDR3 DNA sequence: TGTGCCATCAGTGTTTCGGCAGTGATTTCGTACGAGCAGTACTTC. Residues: CAISVSAVISYEQYF.

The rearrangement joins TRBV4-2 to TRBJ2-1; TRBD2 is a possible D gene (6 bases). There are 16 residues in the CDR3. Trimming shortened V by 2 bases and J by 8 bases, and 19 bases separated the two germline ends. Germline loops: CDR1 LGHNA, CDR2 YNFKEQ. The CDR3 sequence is CASSQQTGLLGDEQFF. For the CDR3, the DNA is TGTGCCAGCAGCCAACAAACGGGACTTTTGGGCGATGAGCAGTTCTTC.

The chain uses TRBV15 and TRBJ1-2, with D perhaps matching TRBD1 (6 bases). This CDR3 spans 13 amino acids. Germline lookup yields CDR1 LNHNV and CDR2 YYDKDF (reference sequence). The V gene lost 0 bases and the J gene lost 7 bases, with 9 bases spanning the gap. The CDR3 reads CATSRDRGGGYTF. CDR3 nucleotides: TGTGCCACCAGCAGAGACAGGGGCGGTGGCTACACCTTC.

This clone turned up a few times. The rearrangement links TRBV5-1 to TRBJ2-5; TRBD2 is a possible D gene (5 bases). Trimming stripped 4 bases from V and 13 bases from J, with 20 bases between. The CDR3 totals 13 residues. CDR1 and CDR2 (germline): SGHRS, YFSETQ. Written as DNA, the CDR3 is TGCGCCAGCAGCCCGATAGCTACGAGGACTTCGTACTTC. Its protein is CASSPIATRTSYF.

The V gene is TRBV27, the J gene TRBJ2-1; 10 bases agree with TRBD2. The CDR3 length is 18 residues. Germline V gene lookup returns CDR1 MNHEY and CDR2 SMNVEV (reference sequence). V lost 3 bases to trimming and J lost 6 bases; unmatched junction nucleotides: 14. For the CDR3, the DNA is TGTGCCAGCAGTTTTTCTAGCGGGAGTTATAGCAGAAGCAATGAGCAGTTCTTC. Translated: CASSFSSGSYSRSNEQFF.

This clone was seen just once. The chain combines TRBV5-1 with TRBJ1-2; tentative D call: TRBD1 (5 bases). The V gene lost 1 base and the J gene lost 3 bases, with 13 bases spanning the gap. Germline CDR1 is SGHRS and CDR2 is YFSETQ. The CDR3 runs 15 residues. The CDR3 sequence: CASSLLQGGYYGYTF. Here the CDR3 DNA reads TGCGCCAGCAGCTTGCTGCAGGGCGGGTACTATGGCTACACCTTC.

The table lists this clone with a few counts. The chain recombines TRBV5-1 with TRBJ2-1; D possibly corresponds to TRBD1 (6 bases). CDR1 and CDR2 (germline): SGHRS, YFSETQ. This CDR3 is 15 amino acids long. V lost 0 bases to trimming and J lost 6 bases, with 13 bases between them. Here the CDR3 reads CASSLAQTGANEQFF. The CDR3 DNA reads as TGCGCCAGCAGCTTGGCACAGACAGGTGCCAATGAGCAGTTCTTC.

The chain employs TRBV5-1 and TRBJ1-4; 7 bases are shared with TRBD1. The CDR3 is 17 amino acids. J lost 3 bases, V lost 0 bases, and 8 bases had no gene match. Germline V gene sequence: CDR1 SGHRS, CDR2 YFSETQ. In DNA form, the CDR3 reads TGCGCCAGCAGCTTGGCCAGGACAGGAGCTTCTAATGAAAAACTGTTTTTT. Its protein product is CASSLARTGASNEKLFF.

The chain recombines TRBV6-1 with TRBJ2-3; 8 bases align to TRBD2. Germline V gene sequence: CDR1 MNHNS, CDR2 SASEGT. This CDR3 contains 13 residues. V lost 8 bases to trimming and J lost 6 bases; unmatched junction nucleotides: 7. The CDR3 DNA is TGTGCCAGCGGAGCGGGAGTTATGGATACGCAGTATTTT. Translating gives CASGAGVMDTQYF.

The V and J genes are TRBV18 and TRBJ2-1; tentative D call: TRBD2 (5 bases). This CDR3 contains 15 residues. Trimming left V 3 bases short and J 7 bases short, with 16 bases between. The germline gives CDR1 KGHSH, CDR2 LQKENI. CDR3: CASSPVTRVLNEQFF. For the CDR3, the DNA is TGTGCCAGCTCACCGGTTACGAGGGTCTTAAATGAGCAGTTCTTC.

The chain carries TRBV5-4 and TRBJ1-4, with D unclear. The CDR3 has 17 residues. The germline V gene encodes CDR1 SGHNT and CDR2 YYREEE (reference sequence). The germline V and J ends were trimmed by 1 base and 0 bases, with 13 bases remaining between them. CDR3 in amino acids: CASSLNPGTATNEKLFF. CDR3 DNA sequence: TGTGCCAGCAGCTTGAACCCCGGAACAGCAACTAATGAAAAACTGTTTTTT. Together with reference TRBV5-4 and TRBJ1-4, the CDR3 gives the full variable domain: ETGVTQSPTHLIKTRGQQVTLRCSSQSGHNTVSWYQQALGQGPQFIFQYYREEENGRGNFPPRFSGLQFPNYSSELNVNALELDDSALYLCASSLNPGTATNEKLFFGSGTQLSVL.

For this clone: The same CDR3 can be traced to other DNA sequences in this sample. CDR3 nucleotides: TGTGCCAGCAGCGTAGGGGGGTACGACTACGAGCAGTACTTC. This sequence encodes CASSVGGYDYEQYF. The chain carries TRBV9 and TRBJ2-7, with D perhaps matching TRBD1 or TRBD2 (5 bases each). The V and J ends lost 0 bases and 3 bases respectively, with 10 bases between them. The CDR3 runs to 14 residues. Germline V gene lookup returns CDR1 SGDLS and CDR2 YYNGEE.

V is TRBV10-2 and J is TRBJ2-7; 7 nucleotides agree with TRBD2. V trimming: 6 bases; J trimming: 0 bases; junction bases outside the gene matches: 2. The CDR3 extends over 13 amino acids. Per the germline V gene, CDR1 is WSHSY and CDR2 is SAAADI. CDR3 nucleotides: TGCGCCAGCAGGGGAGGGAGCTCCTACGAGCAGTACTTC. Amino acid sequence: CASRGGSSYEQYF.

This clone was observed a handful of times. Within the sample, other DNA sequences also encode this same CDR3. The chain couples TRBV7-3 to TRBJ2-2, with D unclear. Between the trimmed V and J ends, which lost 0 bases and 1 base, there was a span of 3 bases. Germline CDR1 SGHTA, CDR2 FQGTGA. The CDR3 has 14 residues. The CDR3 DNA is TGTGCCAGCAGCTTAACCCGGAACACCGGGGAGCTGTTTTTT. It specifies CASSLTRNTGELFF. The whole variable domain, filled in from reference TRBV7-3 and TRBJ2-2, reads GAGVSQTPSNKVTEKGKYVELRCDPISGHTALYWYRQSLGQGPEFLIYFQGTGAADDSGLPNDRFFAVRPEGSVSTLKIQRTERGDSAVYLCASSLTRNTGELFFGEGSRLTVL.

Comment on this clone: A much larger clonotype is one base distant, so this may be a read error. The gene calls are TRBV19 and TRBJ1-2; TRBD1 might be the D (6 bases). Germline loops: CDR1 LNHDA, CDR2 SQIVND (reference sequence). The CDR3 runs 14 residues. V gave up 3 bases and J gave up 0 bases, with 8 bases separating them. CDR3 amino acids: CASSIGQSNYGYTF. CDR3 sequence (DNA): TGTGCCAGTAGTATTGGACAGTCTAACTATGGCTACACCTTC.

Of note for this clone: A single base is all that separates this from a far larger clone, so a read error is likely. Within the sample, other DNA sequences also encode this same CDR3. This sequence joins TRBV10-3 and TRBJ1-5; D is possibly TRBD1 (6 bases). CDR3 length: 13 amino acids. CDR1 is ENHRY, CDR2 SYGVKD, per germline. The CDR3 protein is CAISRDNNQPQHF. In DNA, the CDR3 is TGTGCCATCAGCCGGGACAACAATCAGCCTCAGCATTTT.

CDR3 nucleotide sequence: TGTGCCAGTAGTATAGGGGGGTTGGACACTGAAGCTTTCTTT. Encoded protein: CASSIGGLDTEAFF. The chain joins TRBV19 to TRBJ1-1, with D possibly being TRBD1 (5 bases). The CDR3 runs 14 residues. V lost 1 base and J 3 bases, leaving 9 bases between the germline ends. In germline, CDR1 is LNHDA, CDR2 SQIVND (reference sequence). The full variable domain, with the rest looked up from reference TRBV19 and TRBJ1-1, is DGGITQSPKYLFRKEGQNVTLSCEQNLNHDAMYWYRQDPGQGLRLIYYSQIVNDFQKGDIAEGYSVSREKKESFPLTVTSAQKNPTAFYLCASSIGGLDTEAFFGQGTRLTVV.

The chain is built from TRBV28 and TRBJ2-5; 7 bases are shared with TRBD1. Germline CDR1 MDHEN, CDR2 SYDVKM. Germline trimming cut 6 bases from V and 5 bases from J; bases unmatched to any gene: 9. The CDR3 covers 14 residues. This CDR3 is CASSRGQAGETQYF. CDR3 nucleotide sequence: TGTGCCAGCAGCCGCGGACAGGCCGGGGAGACCCAGTACTTC.

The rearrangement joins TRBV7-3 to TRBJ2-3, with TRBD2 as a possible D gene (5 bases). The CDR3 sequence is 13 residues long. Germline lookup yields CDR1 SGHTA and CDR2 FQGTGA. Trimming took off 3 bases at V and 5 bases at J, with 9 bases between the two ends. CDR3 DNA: TGTGCCAGCAGCTTTTCCGAGGGAGATACGCAGTATTTT. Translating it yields CASSFSEGDTQYF.

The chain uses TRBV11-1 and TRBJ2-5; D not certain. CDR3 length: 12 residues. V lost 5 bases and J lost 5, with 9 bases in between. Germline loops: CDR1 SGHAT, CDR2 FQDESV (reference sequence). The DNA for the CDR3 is TGTGCCAGCAGCAGTAGTGGGGAGACCCAGTACTTC. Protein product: CASSSSGETQYF.

The CDR3 is CASSLGNTGHTGELFF. Here the CDR3 DNA reads TGCGCCAGCAGCTTGGGGAATACAGGGCACACCGGGGAGCTGTTTTTT. The rearrangement links TRBV5-1 to TRBJ2-2; tentative D call: TRBD1 (6 bases). The V gene's germline CDR1 is SGHRS and CDR2 YFSETQ. V lost 0 bases and J 3 bases, leaving 12 bases between the germline ends. This CDR3 region has 16 residues.

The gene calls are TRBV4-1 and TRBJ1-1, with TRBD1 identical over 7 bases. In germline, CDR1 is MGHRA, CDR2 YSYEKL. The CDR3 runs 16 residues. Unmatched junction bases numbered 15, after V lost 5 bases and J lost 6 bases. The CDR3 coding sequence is TGCGCCAGCAGCGTAAATTTGGGCAGGGGGAGGGCTGAAGCTTTCTTT. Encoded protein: CASSVNLGRGRAEAFF.